Below are 28 T cell receptor beta chains sequenced from a single sample in a study of CD8 T cells in Susac syndrome. RNA, at about 0.45 to 1 ug, was reverse transcribed with random hexamers. TCRdb reanalysed the immunoSEQ multiplex PCR reads using MiXCR and keeps one entry per CDR3 protein. Of around 190,000 distinct CDR3 sequences listed, 80% to 95% were seen once; the top ten hold roughly 0.096%. The sample was CD4+ T cells from PBMCs. The source is a human donor in good health.

V and J are TRBV28 and TRBJ2-1; D possibly matches TRBD1 or TRBD2 (5 bases each). The V and J ends lost 7 bases and 8 bases respectively, with 21 bases between them. The CDR3 length is 15 residues. Germline loops: CDR1 MDHEN, CDR2 SYDVKM. The CDR3 region has the DNA TGTGCCAGCACCGAAAACGGGGCTAGAGTGGATGAGCAGTTCTTC. Its translation: CASTENGARVDEQFF.

The chain couples TRBV6-1 to TRBJ1-6; no reliable D call. Trimming took 6 bases from V and 7 from J, leaving 10 bases between them. Germline V gene lookup returns CDR1 MNHNS and CDR2 SASEGT. The CDR3 has 13 residues. The CDR3 coding sequence is TGTGCCAGCAGGAGTGGCAACAATTCACCCCTCCACTTT. The encoded protein is CASRSGNNSPLHF.

V gene TRBV20-1 combines with J gene TRBJ1-6; possibly TRBD1 for D (5 bases). V lost 6 bases, J lost 14 bases, and 20 bases lay in between. Germline CDR1 and CDR2: DFQATT and SNEGSKA (reference sequence). The CDR3 is 13 residues long. CDR3 residues: CSAEGRPDAALHF. The CDR3 DNA sequence: TGCAGTGCCGAGGGGCGGCCCGACGCGGCCCTCCACTTT.

The V gene is TRBV6-1, the J gene TRBJ1-1; D ambiguous. The germline CDR1 and CDR2 sequences are MNHNS and SASEGT. Between the trimmed V and J ends, which lost 1 base and 0 bases, there was a span of 3 bases. The CDR3 loop spans 13 amino acids. The chain's CDR3 is CASSEVMNTEAFF. Written as DNA, the CDR3 is TGTGCCAGCAGTGAAGTGATGAACACTGAAGCTTTCTTT.

This chain connects TRBV3-1 to TRBJ2-1; D gene ambiguous. The CDR3 length is 18 residues. The ends were cut back, 0 bases at V and 1 base at J, with 16 bases in the middle. Germline V gene lookup returns CDR1 LGHDT and CDR2 YNNKEL (reference sequence). Here the CDR3 reads CASSQDLPRLSSYNEQFF. The CDR3 DNA follows: TGTGCCAGCAGCCAAGATCTTCCTCGACTGAGTTCCTACAATGAGCAGTTCTTC.

The chain uses TRBV6-1 and TRBJ1-2; possible D gene TRBD1, 6 bases. Germline CDR1 and CDR2: MNHNS and SASEGT. V shed 10 bases and J shed 8 bases, with 29 bases lying between them. The CDR3 spans 16 residues. The CDR3 coding sequence is TGTGCCACCGATCGTGGGAGGGACACCGGGCGAGGGGGCTACACCTTC. Protein: CATDRGRDTGRGGYTF.

The chain combines TRBV27 with TRBJ1-6; the D is unclear. Germline V gene lookup returns CDR1 MNHEY and CDR2 SMNVEV (reference sequence). V was clipped by 6 bases and J by 0 bases, with 15 bases between them. The CDR3 is 17 amino acids. The CDR3 protein is CASRSGGGSSYNSPLHF. DNA of the CDR3: TGTGCCAGCAGATCAGGAGGAGGAAGCTCCTATAATTCACCCCTCCACTTT.

The V gene is TRBV7-6, the J gene TRBJ2-2; perhaps TRBD1 as D (5 bases). This CDR3 has 14 amino acids. V was cut by 6 bases and J by 6 bases, with 14 bases left in between. CDR1 is SGHVS, CDR2 FNYEAQ, per germline. The DNA for the CDR3 is TGTGCCAGCAGTCTCCAAGGGGCGGCCGGGGAGCTGTTTTTT. As protein: CASSLQGAAGELFF.

The J gene is TRBJ2-7, the V gene TRBV28, with D unclear. The germline V gene has CDR1 MDHEN and CDR2 SYDVKM. This CDR3 has 14 amino acids. Trimming pared 9 bases from V and 0 bases from J, leaving 15 bases between. CDR3 region: CASQRSGNSYEQYF. In DNA, the CDR3 is TGTGCCAGTCAACGATCAGGAAACTCCTACGAGCAGTACTTC.

The CDR3 reads CASSLDTVTGELFF. Here the CDR3 DNA reads TGTGCCAGCAGCTTAGATACGGTCACCGGGGAGCTGTTTTTT. This sequence joins TRBV7-2 and TRBJ2-2; D gene unclear. Germline CDR1 SGHTA, CDR2 FQGNSA. Trimming cost V 1 base and J 4 bases, with 7 bases left between them. CDR3 length: 14 amino acids.

This chain connects TRBV4-1 to TRBJ2-3, with D unclear. Germline V gene sequence: CDR1 MGHRA, CDR2 YSYEKL. V lost 0 bases and J 4 bases, leaving 11 bases between the germline ends. The CDR3 consists of 15 residues. The CDR3 loop is CASSQEEGSPDTQYF. CDR3 DNA sequence: TGCGCCAGCAGCCAAGAGGAAGGTAGCCCAGATACGCAGTATTTT.

Only one count was recorded for this clonotype. This chain links TRBV5-1 with TRBJ2-3; 8 bases agree with TRBD1. Germline V gene sequence: CDR1 SGHRS, CDR2 YFSETQ. The CDR3 covers 15 residues. With 6 bases clipped from V and 4 bases from J, the junction kept 10 bases outside the gene matches. The DNA of the CDR3 is TGCGCCAGCACCCCAGGGGGCGATAGGGCAGATACGCAGTATTTT. Translation gives CASTPGGDRADTQYF.

The chain joins TRBV29-1 to TRBJ1-2; tentative D call: TRBD1 (6 bases). V was shortened by 4 bases and J by 0 bases, with 12 bases between the two germline ends. The germline V gene has CDR1 SQVTM and CDR2 ANQGSEA. The CDR3 extends over 14 amino acids. The CDR3 reads CSVARDNPNYGYTF. The CDR3 nucleotides are TGCAGCGTTGCTCGGGACAACCCTAACTATGGCTACACCTTC.

V gene TRBV5-1 combines with J gene TRBJ2-1; D is undetermined. CDR1 and CDR2 (germline): SGHRS, YFSETQ. The CDR3 sequence is 15 residues long. V lost 0 bases and J lost 2, with 9 bases in between. CDR3 sequence reads: CASSLGTSAYNEQFF. CDR3 nucleotide sequence: TGCGCCAGCAGCTTGGGGACCAGCGCCTACAATGAGCAGTTCTTC. The whole variable domain, filled in from reference TRBV5-1 and TRBJ2-1, reads KAGVTQTPRYLIKTRGQQVTLSCSPISGHRSVSWYQQTPGQGLQFLFEYFSETQRNKGNFPGRFSGRQFSNSRSEMNVSTLELGDSALYLCASSLGTSAYNEQFFGPGTRLTVL.

The chain combines TRBV7-2 with TRBJ2-5; no reliable D call. CDR1 SGHTA and CDR2 FQGNSA come from the germline V gene. This CDR3 contains 12 residues. The V and J ends lost 5 bases and 7 bases respectively, with 11 bases between them. The CDR3 DNA follows: TGTGCCAGCAGCGTTTACAAGGGGACCCAGTACTTC. It codes for CASSVYKGTQYF. Based on the CDR3 plus reference TRBV7-2 and TRBJ2-5, the full variable domain is GAGVSQSPSNKVTEKGKDVELRCDPISGHTALYWYRQSLGQGLEFLIYFQGNSAPDKSGLPSDRFSAERTGGSVSTLTIQRTQQEDSAVYLCASSVYKGTQYFGPGTRLLVL.

This clonotype was recorded once. CDR3 region: CASSSTRSRSSYEQFF. CDR3 bases: TGTGCCAGCAGTTCCACTAGATCAAGGAGCTCCTACGAGCAGTTCTTC. The rearrangement links TRBV12-3 or TRBV12-4 to TRBJ2-7, with D possibly matching TRBD2 (5 bases). The J call may be mistaken, given a closer DNA end match to TRBJ2-1. The CDR3 totals 16 residues.

The chain links TRBV3-1 to TRBJ1-6; no definite D call. This CDR3 spans 16 amino acids. Between the trimmed V and J ends, which lost 4 bases and 5 bases, there was a span of 15 bases. From germline, CDR1 is LGHDT and CDR2 YNNKEL (reference sequence). In nucleotides, the CDR3 is TGTGCCAGCAGCCTGGGTGGGGTGGAGAATAATTCACCCCTCCACTTT. Translation gives CASSLGGVENNSPLHF. Variable domain in full (rest from reference TRBV3-1 and TRBJ1-6): DTAVSQTPKYLVTQMGNDKSIKCEQNLGHDTMYWYKQDSKKFLKIMFSYNNKELIINETVPNRFSPKSPDKAHLNLHINSLELGDSAVYFCASSLGGVENNSPLHFGNGTRLTVT.

The chain is built from TRBV6-5 and TRBJ2-7; tentative D call: TRBD2 (6 bases). Germline V gene data show CDR1 as MNHEY and CDR2 as SVGAGI. This CDR3 has 15 residues. Trimming cost V 0 bases and J 4 bases, with 13 bases left between them. CDR3 coding DNA: TGTGCCAGCAGTTACTCCCTAGCGATTCCTTACGAGCAGTACTTC. This encodes CASSYSLAIPYEQYF.

This clonotype has more than one count but fewer than ten. The rearrangement uses TRBV20-1 and TRBJ1-4; 8 bases agree with TRBD1. With 5 bases clipped from V and 8 bases from J, the junction kept 7 bases outside the gene matches. CDR3 length equals 13 residues. CDR1 DFQATT and CDR2 SNEGSKA come from the germline V gene (reference sequence). The CDR3 spells CSALDRAGEKLFF. The CDR3 DNA reads as TGCAGTGCTTTGGACAGGGCGGGGGAAAAACTGTTTTTT.

This clonotype was found once. The chain has TRBV27 and TRBJ1-5; D is perhaps TRBD1 (5 bases). The CDR3 is 12 residues long. The germline gives CDR1 MNHEY, CDR2 SMNVEV (reference sequence). V lost 8 bases and J lost 4, with 9 bases in between. Written as DNA, the CDR3 is TGTGCCAGCTGGGGGTGGAATCAGCCCCAGCATTTT. Protein: CASWGWNQPQHF.

This chain joins TRBV7-8 and TRBJ2-3; D ambiguous. Trimming took 2 bases from V and 0 from J, leaving 15 bases between them. The CDR3 consists of 17 residues. Germline-derived CDR1 and CDR2 are SGHVS and FQNEAQ. CDR3: CASSLFVAGASTDTQYF. CDR3 bases: TGTGCCAGCAGCTTATTTGTGGCAGGCGCTAGCACAGATACGCAGTATTTT.

The chain recombines TRBV15 with TRBJ2-7; 7 nucleotides match TRBD2. V was pared by 0 bases and J by 6 bases, with 14 bases of the junction left unmatched. The V gene's germline CDR1 is LNHNV and CDR2 YYDKDF (reference sequence). This CDR3 comprises 17 residues. CDR3 sequence: CATSRDRIGLDAFEQYF. The CDR3 nucleotides read TGTGCCACCAGCAGAGATAGGATCGGACTAGACGCTTTCGAGCAGTACTTC.

This sequence joins TRBV28 and TRBJ2-1; D perhaps matches TRBD2 (5 bases). The germline CDR1 and CDR2 sequences are MDHEN and SYDVKM. CDR3 length: 10 residues. The V end was cut by 9 bases, the J end by 13 bases, with 13 bases between. CDR3 sequence: CASSSTRQFF. CDR3 DNA sequence: TGTGCCAGTTCTAGCACTAGACAGTTCTTC.

The chain has TRBV7-2 and TRBJ2-7, with TRBD1 matching over 9 bases. V trimming: 3 bases; J trimming: 3 bases; junction bases outside the gene matches: 6. The CDR3 sequence is 15 residues long. Per germline, CDR1 SGHTA and CDR2 FQGNSA. CDR3 loop: CASSLGGTGSYEQYV. The CDR3 DNA reads as TGTGCCAGCAGCTTGGGGGGGACAGGGAGCTACGAGCAGTACGTC.

This chain links TRBV7-8 with TRBJ2-3; D is possibly TRBD1 (6 bases). The CDR3 runs 16 residues. Looked up from germline, CDR1 is SGHVS and CDR2 is FQNEAQ. Deletions cut 6 bases from V and 2 bases from J, with 18 bases between. The CDR3 loop is CASRETWTEHTDTQYF. Here the CDR3 DNA reads TGTGCCAGCAGAGAAACGTGGACAGAACACACAGATACGCAGTATTTT.

J is TRBJ2-1 and V is TRBV3-1, with D possibly TRBD1 on 5 matching bases. Deletions cut 0 bases from V and 8 bases from J, with 11 bases between. Germline CDR1 is LGHDT and CDR2 is YNNKEL (reference sequence). The CDR3 is made up of 14 amino acids. CDR3 sequence: CASSQDNRLDEQFF. In DNA form, the CDR3 reads TGTGCCAGCAGCCAAGATAACAGGCTTGATGAGCAGTTCTTC.

This clonotype was picked up a small number of times. The CDR3 bases are TGTGCCAGTAGTACCACAGGGGGCACAGATACGCAGTATTTT. The encoded protein is CASSTTGGTDTQYF. The V and J genes are TRBV19 and TRBJ2-3; TRBD1 aligns across 7 bases. The CDR3 is made up of 14 amino acids. V lost 4 bases, J lost 1 base, and 2 bases stayed unmatched. CDR1 and CDR2 (germline): LNHDA, SQIVND (reference sequence).

This chain connects TRBV2 to TRBJ2-4, with D possibly being TRBD2 (5 bases). The CDR3 consists of 11 residues. Germline values: CDR1 SNHLY, CDR2 FYNNEI. The V and J ends lost 6 bases and 7 bases respectively, with 7 bases between them. CDR3 residues: CASRGVNIQYF. CDR3 sequence (DNA): TGTGCCAGCAGGGGAGTGAACATTCAGTACTTC.